The clone carrying this T cell receptor beta chain appeared many times. What it recognizes is unknown. This specimen belongs to a study of regulatory T cells in long-lasting Graves disease. Investigators prepared the TCR beta libraries by applying iRepertoire HTBI primers and Arm-PCR of CDR3 regions. A single record per CDR3 protein comes from TCRdb applying MiXCR to the multiplex PCR reads. The sample gives 600,000 to 650,000 distinct CDR3 sequences, 16% of which show up once; about 18% is in the top ten. The study, taken as a whole, reports: Persistent patients had more shared public clonotypes (2,741) than new patients (approximately 920). There were preferences for TRBV28, TRBJ1-2 and TRBJ2-5 in persistent disease.

The CDR3 runs to 15 residues. Trimming took off 5 bases at V and 2 bases at J, with 16 bases between the two ends. Germline V gives CDR1 SEHNR, CDR2 FQNEAQ (reference sequence). Sample time point: newly diagnosed GD, antithyroid drugs for less than 3 months. The TCR library used RNA extracted from PBMCs. These data are also associated with another study on T cells in Graves' hyperthyroidism and ophthalmopathy. This second study notes: Patients with uncontrolled infections, other autoimmune diseases, pregnancy or lactation were excluded.

The specimen comprised peripheral blood mononuclear cells (PBMCs), sampled at new diagnosis, from a patient treated with antithyroid drugs. This chain connects TRBV7-9 to TRBJ2-7; D is ambiguous. The clonotype was recovered from a woman between 25 and 40 years old with Graves disease. The CDR3 region has the DNA TGTGCCAGCAGCCCCACCTGGGAACAAGCCTACGAGCAGTACTTC. Protein: CASSPTWEQAYEQYF.